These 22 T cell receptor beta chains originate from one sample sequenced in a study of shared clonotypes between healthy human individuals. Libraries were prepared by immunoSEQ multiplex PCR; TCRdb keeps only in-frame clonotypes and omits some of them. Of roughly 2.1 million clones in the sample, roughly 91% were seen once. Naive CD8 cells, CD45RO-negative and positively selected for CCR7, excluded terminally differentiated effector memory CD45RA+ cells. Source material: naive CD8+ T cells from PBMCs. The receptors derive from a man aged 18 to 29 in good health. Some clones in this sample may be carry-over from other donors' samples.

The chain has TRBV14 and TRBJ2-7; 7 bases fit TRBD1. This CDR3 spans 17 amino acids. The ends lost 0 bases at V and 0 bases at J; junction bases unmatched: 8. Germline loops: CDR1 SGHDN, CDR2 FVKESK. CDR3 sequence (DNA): TGTGCCAGCAGCCAAGATTTCAGGACAGGAAGCTCCTACGAGCAGTACTTC. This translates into CASSQDFRTGSSYEQYF.

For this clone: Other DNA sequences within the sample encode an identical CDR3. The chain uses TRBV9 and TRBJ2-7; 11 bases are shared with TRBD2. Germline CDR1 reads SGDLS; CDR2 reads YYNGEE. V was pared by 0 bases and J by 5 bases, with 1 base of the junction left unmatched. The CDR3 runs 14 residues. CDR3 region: CASSVVAGGNEQYF. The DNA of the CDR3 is TGTGCCAGCAGCGTAGTAGCGGGAGGGAACGAGCAGTACTTC.

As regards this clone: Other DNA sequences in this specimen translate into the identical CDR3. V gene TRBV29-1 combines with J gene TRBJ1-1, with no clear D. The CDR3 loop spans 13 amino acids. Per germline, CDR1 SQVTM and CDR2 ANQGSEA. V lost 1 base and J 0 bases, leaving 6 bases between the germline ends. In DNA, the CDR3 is TGCAGCGTTGAAGGAGGATTGAACACTGAAGCTTTCTTT. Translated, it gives CSVEGGLNTEAFF.

CDR3 amino acids: CASSSPPRQKAFF. The CDR3 DNA is TGTGCCAGCAGCTCCCCGCCCAGACAGAAAGCTTTCTTT. This chain connects TRBV7-2 to TRBJ1-1, with a weak D call TRBD1 (5 bases). The CDR3 runs 13 residues. CDR1 is SGHTA, CDR2 FQGNSA, per germline. With 4 bases removed from V and 9 bases from J, the gap between germline ends came to 15 bases.

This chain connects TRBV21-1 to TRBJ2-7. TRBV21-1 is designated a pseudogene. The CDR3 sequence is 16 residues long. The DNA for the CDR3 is TGTGCCAGCAGCAAAGCATTCGGGACCCACTCCTACGAGCAGTACTTC. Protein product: CASSKAFGTHSYEQYF.

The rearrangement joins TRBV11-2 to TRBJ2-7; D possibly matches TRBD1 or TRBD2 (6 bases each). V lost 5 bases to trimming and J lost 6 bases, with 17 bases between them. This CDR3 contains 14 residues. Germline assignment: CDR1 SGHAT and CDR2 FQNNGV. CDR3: CASSTAPGGGEQYF. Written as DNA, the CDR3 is TGTGCCAGCAGCACCGCCCCCGGGGGCGGCGAGCAGTACTTC.

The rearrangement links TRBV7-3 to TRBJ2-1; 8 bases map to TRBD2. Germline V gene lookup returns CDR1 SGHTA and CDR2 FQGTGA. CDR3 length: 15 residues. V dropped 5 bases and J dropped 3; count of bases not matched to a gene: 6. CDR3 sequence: CASSLASGGYNEQFF. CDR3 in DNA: TGTGCCAGCAGCCTAGCCAGCGGGGGCTACAATGAGCAGTTCTTC.

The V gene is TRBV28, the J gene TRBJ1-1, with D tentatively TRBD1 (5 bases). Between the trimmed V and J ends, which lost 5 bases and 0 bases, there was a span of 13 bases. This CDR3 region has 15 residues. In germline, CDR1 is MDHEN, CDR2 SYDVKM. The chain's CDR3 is CASSTMTELNTEAFF. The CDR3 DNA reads TGTGCCAGCAGTACTATGACAGAATTGAACACTGAAGCTTTCTTT.

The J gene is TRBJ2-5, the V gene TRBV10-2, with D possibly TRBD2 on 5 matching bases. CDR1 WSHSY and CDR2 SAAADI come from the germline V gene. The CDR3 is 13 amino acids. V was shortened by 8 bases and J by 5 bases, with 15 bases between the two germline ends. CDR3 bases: TGCGCCAGCGCCGCCGGGGTCGGGGAGACCCAGTACTTC. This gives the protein CASAAGVGETQYF.

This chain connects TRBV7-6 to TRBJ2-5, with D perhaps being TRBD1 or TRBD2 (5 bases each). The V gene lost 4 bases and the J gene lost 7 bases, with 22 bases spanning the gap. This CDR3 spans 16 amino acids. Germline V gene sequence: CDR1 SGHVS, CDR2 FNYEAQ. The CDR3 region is CASSSGPGRRAGTQYF. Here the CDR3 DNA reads TGTGCCAGCAGCTCGGGCCCGGGACGGCGGGCAGGGACCCAGTACTTC.

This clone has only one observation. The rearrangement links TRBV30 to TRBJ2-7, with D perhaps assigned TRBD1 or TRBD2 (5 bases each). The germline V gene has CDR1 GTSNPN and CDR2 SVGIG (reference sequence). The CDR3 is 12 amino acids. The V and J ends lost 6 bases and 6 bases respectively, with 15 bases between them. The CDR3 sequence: CACPGPLAEQYF. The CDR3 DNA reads TGTGCCTGCCCGGGACCGTTAGCCGAGCAGTACTTC.

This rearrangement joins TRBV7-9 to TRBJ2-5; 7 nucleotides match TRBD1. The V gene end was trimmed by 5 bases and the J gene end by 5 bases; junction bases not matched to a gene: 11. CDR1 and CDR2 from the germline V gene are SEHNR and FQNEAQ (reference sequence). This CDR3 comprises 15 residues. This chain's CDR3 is CASSGTTGLVETQYF. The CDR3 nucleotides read TGTGCCAGCAGCGGGACGACAGGGTTGGTGGAGACCCAGTACTTC.

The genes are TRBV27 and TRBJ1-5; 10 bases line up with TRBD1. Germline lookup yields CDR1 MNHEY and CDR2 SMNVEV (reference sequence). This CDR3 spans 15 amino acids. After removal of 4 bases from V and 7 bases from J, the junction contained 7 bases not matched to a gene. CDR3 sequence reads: CASSSTGGMGQPQHF. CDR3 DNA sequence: TGTGCCAGCAGTTCGACAGGGGGCATGGGGCAGCCCCAGCATTTT.

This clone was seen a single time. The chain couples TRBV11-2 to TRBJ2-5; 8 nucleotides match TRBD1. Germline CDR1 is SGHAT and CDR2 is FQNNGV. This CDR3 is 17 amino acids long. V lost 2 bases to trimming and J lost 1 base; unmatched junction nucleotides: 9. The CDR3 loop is CASSLLRGQGSQETQYF. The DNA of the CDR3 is TGTGCCAGCAGCTTACTCCGTGGACAGGGAAGCCAAGAGACCCAGTACTTC.

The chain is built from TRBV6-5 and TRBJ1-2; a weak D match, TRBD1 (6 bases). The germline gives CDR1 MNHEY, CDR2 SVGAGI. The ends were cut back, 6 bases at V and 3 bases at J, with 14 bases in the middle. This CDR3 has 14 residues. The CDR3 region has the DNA TGTGCCAGCAGCCACAAAACAGGGTACTATGGCTACACCTTC. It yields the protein CASSHKTGYYGYTF.

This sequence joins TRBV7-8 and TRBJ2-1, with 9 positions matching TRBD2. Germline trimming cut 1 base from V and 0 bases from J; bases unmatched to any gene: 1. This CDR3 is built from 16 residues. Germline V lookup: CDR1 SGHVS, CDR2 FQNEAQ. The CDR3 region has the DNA TGTGCCAGCAGCTTAGTTAGCGGGAGCTCCTACAATGAGCAGTTCTTC. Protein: CASSLVSGSSYNEQFF.

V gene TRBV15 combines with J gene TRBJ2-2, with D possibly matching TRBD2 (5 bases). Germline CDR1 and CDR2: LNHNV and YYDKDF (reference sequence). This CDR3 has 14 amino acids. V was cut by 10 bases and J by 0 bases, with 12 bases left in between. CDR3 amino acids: CAIGSGSNTGELFF. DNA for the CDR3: TGTGCCATAGGATCGGGGTCGAACACCGGGGAGCTGTTTTTT.

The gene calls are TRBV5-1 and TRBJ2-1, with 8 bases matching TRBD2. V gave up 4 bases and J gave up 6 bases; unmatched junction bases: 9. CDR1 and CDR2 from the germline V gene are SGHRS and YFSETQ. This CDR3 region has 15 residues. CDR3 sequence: CASSPGGGAGNEQFF. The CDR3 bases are TGCGCCAGCAGCCCCGGGGGGGGAGCAGGCAATGAGCAGTTCTTC.

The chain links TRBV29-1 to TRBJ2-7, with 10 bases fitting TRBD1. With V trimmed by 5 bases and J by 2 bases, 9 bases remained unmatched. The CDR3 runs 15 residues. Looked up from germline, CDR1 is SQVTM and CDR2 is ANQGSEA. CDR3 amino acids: CSVKGTGDSPYEQYF. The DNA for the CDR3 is TGCAGCGTTAAAGGGACAGGGGATTCCCCCTACGAGCAGTACTTC.

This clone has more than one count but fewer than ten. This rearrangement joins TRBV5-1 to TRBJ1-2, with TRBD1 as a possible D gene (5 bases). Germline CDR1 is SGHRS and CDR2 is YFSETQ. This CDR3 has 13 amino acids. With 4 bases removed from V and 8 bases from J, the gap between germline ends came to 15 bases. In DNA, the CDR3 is TGCGCCAGCAGCCCCGTGGAGGGGCCGGGCTACACCTTC. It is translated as CASSPVEGPGYTF.

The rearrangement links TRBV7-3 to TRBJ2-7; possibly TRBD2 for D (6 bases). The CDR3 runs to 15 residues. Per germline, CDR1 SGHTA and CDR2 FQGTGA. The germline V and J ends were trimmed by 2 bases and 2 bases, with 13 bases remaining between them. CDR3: CASSLGGGAPYEQYF. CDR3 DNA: TGTGCCAGCAGCTTAGGGGGAGGAGCCCCCTACGAGCAGTACTTC.

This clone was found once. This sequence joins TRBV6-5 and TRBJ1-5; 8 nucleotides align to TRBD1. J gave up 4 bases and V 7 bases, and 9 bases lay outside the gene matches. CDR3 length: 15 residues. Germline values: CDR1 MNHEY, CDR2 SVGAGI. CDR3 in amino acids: CASTSTRTGNQPQHF. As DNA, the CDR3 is TGTGCCAGCACTTCGACCAGGACAGGGAATCAGCCCCAGCATTTT.